This TCR beta chain is drawn from a study of T cell repertoires in Merkel cell carcinoma (dated by TCRdb to the late 2010s). About the study as a whole: Patients with prior intralesional immunotherapy or systemic immune checkpoint blockade before the biopsy were excluded. Tetramer sorting, cloning and paired TCR sequencing of expanded tumor-infiltrating lymphocytes were first used to define MCPyV-specific clonotypes. To be included, a participant needed a diagnosis of MCPyV-positive Merkel cell carcinoma and tumor-infiltrating lymphocytes that had been successfully expanded in vitro. The paper as a whole reports these results and caveats: No normal tissue biopsies were studied.

The immunoSEQ assay was used both to sequence TRB CDR3 from tumor genomic DNA and to process the resulting data. The clones in this table, taken by TCRdb from immuneACCESS, are in-frame only. Not every clone is retained; where verified, under half of the shortfall comes from an unresolved V gene, and the cause of the rest is unknown. The sample yields about 15,000 clones; around 74% were counted once. Of the sample, approximately 17% is held by the ten largest clones. A word on this clone: Its antigen is still unknown. Per-base qualities were not stored, and no clone one base away is much larger.

Biopsy-confirmed MCPyV-positive Merkel cell carcinoma was present in the study subjects, and positive serum antibodies to T-antigen were found in every subject. Genomic DNA was extracted from more than 5 adjacent 10-micron frozen tumor sections without any cell sorting or culture. Tumor biopsy tissue of roughly 5 x 5 x 5 mm was frozen in optimal cutting temperature compound. The presence of abundant Merkel cell carcinoma and infiltrating cells in the frozen biopsy was confirmed on hematoxylin and eosin scout sections. Its CDR3 holds 14 amino acids, cysteine through phenylalanine. CDR3 DNA is the only sequence kept; it has 42 bases, read in frame from the first base. The junction shows trimming of 0 bases on V and 5 bases on J, plus 11 bases between the germline ends. Based on the germline V gene, the CDR1 and CDR2 sequences are SGDLS and YYNGEE.

The sequence derives from an adult with Merkel cell carcinoma. Material for sequencing was tumor tissue. The chain is assembled from TRBV9 and TRBJ1-2; the D gene lacks a confident call. DNA sequence: TGTGCCAGCAGCGTAGATGGAGGAGGGTATGGCTACACCTTC. It specifies CASSVDGGGYGYTF.